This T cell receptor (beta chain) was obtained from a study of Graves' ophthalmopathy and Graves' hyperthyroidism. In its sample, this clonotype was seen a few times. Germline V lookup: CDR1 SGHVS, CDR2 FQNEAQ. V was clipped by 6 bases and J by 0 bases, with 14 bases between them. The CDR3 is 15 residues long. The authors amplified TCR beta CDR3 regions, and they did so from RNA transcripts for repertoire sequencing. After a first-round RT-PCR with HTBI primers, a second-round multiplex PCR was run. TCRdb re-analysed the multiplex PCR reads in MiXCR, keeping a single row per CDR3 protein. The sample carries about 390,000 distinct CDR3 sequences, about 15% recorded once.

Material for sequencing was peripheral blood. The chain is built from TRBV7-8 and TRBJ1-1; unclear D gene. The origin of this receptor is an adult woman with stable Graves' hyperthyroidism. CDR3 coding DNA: TGTGCCAGCAGTTTGAGGACGCAAATGAACACTGAAGCTTTCTTT. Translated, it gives CASSLRTQMNTEAFF. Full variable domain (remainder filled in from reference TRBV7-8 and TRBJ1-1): GAGVSQSPRYKVAKRGQDVALRCDPISGHVSLFWYQQALGQGPEFLTYFQNEAQLDKSGLPSDRFFAERPEGSVSTLKIQRTQQEDSAVYLCASSLRTQMNTEAFFGQGTRLTVV.